This T cell receptor beta chain is drawn from a study of OX40 agonist ivuxolimab in advanced cancers. This CDR3 contains 15 residues. Germline CDR1 reads SGDLS; CDR2 reads YYNGEE. V was clipped by 0 bases and J by 3 bases, with 12 bases between them. Here immunoSEQ multiplex PCR was the method, and the copy in TCRdb shows in-frame clones only, minus some. The table lists 9,500 to 15,000 clones, around four fifths of them singletons. Sequencing used CD4+ or CD8+ T cells sorted from blood, obtained in a trial of the OX40 agonist ivuxolimab. The V gene is TRBV9, the J gene TRBJ1-2; D is perhaps TRBD1 (5 bases). This receptor was taken from an adult with an advanced solid tumor such as melanoma, head and neck, liver or kidney cancer. The CDR3 nucleotides are TGTGCCAGCAGCGTAGCTGACCAGGGTTACTATGGCTACACCTTC. As protein: CASSVADQGYYGYTF.